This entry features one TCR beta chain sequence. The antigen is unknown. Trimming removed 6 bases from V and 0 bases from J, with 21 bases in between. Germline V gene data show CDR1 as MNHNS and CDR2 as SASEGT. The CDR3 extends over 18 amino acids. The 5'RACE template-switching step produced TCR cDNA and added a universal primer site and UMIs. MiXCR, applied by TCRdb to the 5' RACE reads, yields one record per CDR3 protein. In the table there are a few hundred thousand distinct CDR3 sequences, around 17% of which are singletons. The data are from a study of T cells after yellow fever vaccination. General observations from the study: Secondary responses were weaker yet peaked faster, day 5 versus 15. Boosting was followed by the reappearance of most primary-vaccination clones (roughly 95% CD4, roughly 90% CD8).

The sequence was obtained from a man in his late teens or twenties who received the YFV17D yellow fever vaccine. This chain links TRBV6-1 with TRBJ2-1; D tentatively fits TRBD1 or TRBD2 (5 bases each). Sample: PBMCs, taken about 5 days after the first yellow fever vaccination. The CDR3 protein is CASRAVTLRESSYNEQFF. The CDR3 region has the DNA TGTGCCAGCAGGGCGGTTACCCTCAGGGAGAGCTCCTACAATGAGCAGTTCTTC.